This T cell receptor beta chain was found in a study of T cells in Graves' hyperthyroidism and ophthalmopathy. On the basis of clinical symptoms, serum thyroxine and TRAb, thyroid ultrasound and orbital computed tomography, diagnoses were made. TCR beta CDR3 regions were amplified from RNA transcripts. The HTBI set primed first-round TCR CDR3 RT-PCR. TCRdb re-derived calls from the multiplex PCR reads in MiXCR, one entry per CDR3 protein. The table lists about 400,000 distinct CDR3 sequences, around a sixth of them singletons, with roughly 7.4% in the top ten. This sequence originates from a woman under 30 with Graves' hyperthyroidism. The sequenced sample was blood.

The CDR3 region is CASKEREQYF. CDR3 DNA sequence: TGTGCCAGCAAGGAACGCGAGCAGTACTTC. This rearrangement joins TRBV6-1 to TRBJ2-7, with D hard to call. This CDR3 is built from 10 residues. CDR1 and CDR2 from the germline V gene are MNHNS and SASEGT. The V end lost 7 bases, the J end lost 6 bases, and 7 bases lay between the germline ends.